One sample yielded the 23 T cell receptor beta chains listed below, sequenced in a study of blood T cell repertoires in COVID-19. The assay was immunoSEQ multiplex PCR, and TCRdb's table has in-frame clones only and misses some. The sample records 230,000 or so clones, roughly nine tenths being singletons. The sample comprised peripheral blood. All receptors derive from a middle-aged man with active or convalescent COVID-19.

A single count supports this clone. CDR3 region: CASSPAPSGIPNQPQHF. The CDR3 DNA is TGCGCCAGCAGCCCTGCCCCCTCAGGGATCCCCAATCAGCCCCAGCATTTT. The chain combines TRBV5-1 with TRBJ1-5, with TRBD1 as a possible D gene (5 bases). Between the trimmed V and J ends, which lost 4 bases and 3 bases, there was a span of 20 bases. CDR1 is SGHRS and CDR2 is YFSETQ in the germline V gene. This CDR3 comprises 17 residues.

V and J are TRBV5-1 and TRBJ2-5; TRBD2 matches 7 bases. Germline CDR1 SGHRS, CDR2 YFSETQ. The length of the CDR3 is 14 residues. After removal of 4 bases from V and 4 bases from J, the junction contained 7 bases not matched to a gene. The CDR3 is CASSRGERGETQYF. The CDR3 DNA is TGCGCCAGCAGCAGAGGAGAGCGGGGAGAGACCCAGTACTTC.

The J gene is TRBJ2-7, the V gene TRBV6-5; 8 nucleotides match TRBD1. CDR1 and CDR2 (germline): MNHEY, SVGAGI. The CDR3 totals 16 residues. V lost 2 bases and J lost 5; bases outside the gene matches: 11. The CDR3 protein is CASSYSGVTGVDEQYF. CDR3 DNA sequence: TGTGCCAGCAGTTACAGCGGTGTGACAGGGGTAGACGAGCAGTACTTC.

This clone was counted a few times. The rearrangement joins TRBV28 to TRBJ1-2; 7 positions agree with TRBD1. This CDR3 is 19 amino acids long. The junction had 19 bases not matched to a gene; V was cut back by 6 bases and J by 0 bases. Per the germline V gene, CDR1 is MDHEN and CDR2 is SYDVKM. The CDR3 region is CASSRGGTDSPVANYGYTF. The CDR3 DNA reads TGTGCCAGCAGCCGGGGCGGGACAGACTCTCCAGTAGCTAACTATGGCTACACCTTC.

Regarding this clone: The sample holds other DNA sequences that translate to the same CDR3. The CDR3 loop reads CASSLVGGNQPQHF. CDR3 DNA sequence: TGCGCCAGCAGCTTGGTTGGCGGAAATCAGCCCCAGCATTTT. V gene TRBV5-1 combines with J gene TRBJ1-5; D ambiguous. V gave up 0 bases and J gave up 4 bases, with 8 bases separating them. The CDR3 runs to 14 residues. The germline V gene has CDR1 SGHRS and CDR2 YFSETQ.

This clone was detected only once. The rearrangement joins TRBV27 to TRBJ2-1, with 7 bases matching TRBD2. The germline CDR1 and CDR2 sequences are MNHEY and SMNVEV (reference sequence). This CDR3 has 14 residues. Trimming took 2 bases from V and 6 from J; bases not matched to a gene: 4. CDR3 region: CASSLGTMPNEQFF. As DNA, the CDR3 is TGTGCCAGCAGTTTAGGGACTATGCCCAATGAGCAGTTCTTC.

The rearrangement links TRBV15 to TRBJ1-5; TRBD1 aligns across 7 bases. Looked up from germline, CDR1 is LNHNV and CDR2 is YYDKDF (reference sequence). J lost 1 base, V lost 3 bases, and 3 bases had no gene match. The CDR3 extends over 15 amino acids. The CDR3 bases are TGTGCCACCAGCAGTGGAGGGGGCAGCAATCAGCCCCAGCATTTT. This encodes CATSSGGGSNQPQHF.

The V gene is TRBV7-3, the J gene TRBJ1-1; no clear D. V shed 5 bases and J shed 0 bases, with 7 bases lying between them. Germline CDR1 is SGHTA and CDR2 is FQGTGA. CDR3 length: 13 amino acids. The CDR3 DNA is TGTGCCAGCAGCGCTAACCTGAACACTGAAGCTTTCTTT. It yields the protein CASSANLNTEAFF. Together with reference TRBV7-3 and TRBJ1-1, the CDR3 gives the full variable domain: GAGVSQTPSNKVTEKGKYVELRCDPISGHTALYWYRQSLGQGPEFLIYFQGTGAADDSGLPNDRFFAVRPEGSVSTLKIQRTERGDSAVYLCASSANLNTEAFFGQGTRLTVV.

The rearrangement links TRBV30 to TRBJ2-1; D is perhaps TRBD1 (6 bases). The CDR3 has 15 residues. The ends were cut back, 0 bases at V and 0 bases at J, with 9 bases in the middle. Per the germline V gene, CDR1 is GTSNPN and CDR2 is SVGIG (reference sequence). Written as DNA, the CDR3 is TGTGCCTGGAGTGTAGGGGGAAGCTCCTACAATGAGCAGTTCTTC. It codes for CAWSVGGSSYNEQFF.

This clone was observed a handful of times. The rearrangement links TRBV7-3 to TRBJ2-2; a weak D match, TRBD1 (5 bases). The CDR3 totals 16 residues. Trimming removed 5 bases at V and 0 bases at J, with 13 bases between. Germline CDR1 SGHTA, CDR2 FQGTGA. The CDR3 region is CASSIGVSTNTGELFF. Written as DNA, the CDR3 is TGTGCCAGCAGCATAGGGGTCAGCACGAACACCGGGGAGCTGTTTTTT.

The chain uses TRBV27 and TRBJ1-1; 8 bases map to TRBD1. Losses at the gene ends were 0 bases for V and 11 bases for J; bases not matched to a gene: 8. Germline loops: CDR1 MNHEY, CDR2 SMNVEV (reference sequence). The CDR3 has 14 amino acids. For the CDR3, the DNA is TGTGCCAGCAGTTTATCAGGACAGGGATCGTGGGCTTTCTTT. It yields the protein CASSLSGQGSWAFF.

This sequence joins TRBV7-3 and TRBJ1-2; the D gene is possibly TRBD1 (6 bases). The CDR3 loop spans 16 amino acids. V lost 5 bases and J lost 4, with 20 bases in between. Germline V gives CDR1 SGHTA, CDR2 FQGTGA. The CDR3 nucleotides read TGTGCCAGCAGCCCCAAAGGGGGGGTCGGTACCTATGGCTACACCTTC. It specifies CASSPKGGVGTYGYTF.

J is TRBJ1-5 and V is TRBV19; 8 nucleotides match TRBD1. Germline loops: CDR1 LNHDA, CDR2 SQIVND (reference sequence). The CDR3 runs to 14 residues. V was pared by 5 bases and J by 7 bases, with 7 bases of the junction left unmatched. CDR3 sequence reads: CASSAQGEGQPQHF. In nucleotides, the CDR3 is TGTGCCAGTAGTGCACAGGGGGAGGGACAGCCCCAGCATTTT.

The CDR3 nucleotides read TGTGCCAGCAGCCGCGACAGTTCCCGGAACACTGAAGCTTTCTTT. Its translation: CASSRDSSRNTEAFF. The V and J genes are TRBV3-1 (or the pseudogene TRBV3-2) and TRBJ1-1; D might be TRBD1 (5 bases). V lost 4 bases to trimming and J lost 1 base, with 13 bases between them. The CDR3 loop spans 15 amino acids. Looked up from germline, CDR1 is LGHDT and CDR2 is YNNKEL (reference sequence).

This chain connects TRBV28 to TRBJ1-1; D call uncertain. CDR3 length equals 13 residues. Trimming removed 3 bases at V and 6 bases at J, with 11 bases between. CDR1 is MDHEN and CDR2 is SYDVKM in the germline V gene. CDR3 sequence reads: CASSFRLRSEAFF. CDR3 bases: TGTGCCAGCAGTTTTAGACTGAGGTCTGAAGCTTTCTTT.

The chain couples TRBV19 to TRBJ1-1; D uncertain. Germline CDR1 reads LNHDA; CDR2 reads SQIVND (reference sequence). V shed 5 bases and J shed 0 bases, with 10 bases lying between them. This CDR3 has 14 amino acids. The CDR3: CASSLAEMNTEAFF. The CDR3 coding sequence is TGTGCCAGTAGTCTTGCGGAGATGAACACTGAAGCTTTCTTT.

The chain combines TRBV5-6 with TRBJ2-3, with 15 positions matching TRBD2. Unmatched junction bases numbered 6, after V lost 4 bases and J lost 0 bases. Germline V gene data show CDR1 as SGHDT and CDR2 as YYEEEE. CDR3 length equals 18 residues. The CDR3: CASSTGLAGGLSTDTQYF. CDR3 DNA: TGTGCCAGCAGCACGGGACTAGCGGGGGGCCTGAGCACAGATACGCAGTATTTT. Filled out from reference TRBV5-6 and TRBJ2-3, the complete variable domain reads DAGVTQSPTHLIKTRGQQVTLRCSPKSGHDTVSWYQQALGQGPQFIFQYYEEEERQRGNFPDRFSGHQFPNYSSELNVNALLLGDSALYLCASSTGLAGGLSTDTQYFGPGTRLTVL.

The chain is built from TRBV19 and TRBJ2-1; no definite D call. Germline V gene data show CDR1 as LNHDA and CDR2 as SQIVND (reference sequence). Trimming pared 3 bases from V and 9 bases from J, leaving 9 bases between. The CDR3 covers 12 residues. The CDR3 protein is CASSIVRSEQFF. DNA of the CDR3: TGTGCCAGTAGTATCGTCCGGAGTGAGCAGTTCTTC.

The chain is built from TRBV5-1 and TRBJ1-6; 7 nucleotides align to TRBD1. Trimming cost V 4 bases and J 7 bases; bases outside gene matches: 5. The CDR3 is 14 amino acids. The germline gives CDR1 SGHRS, CDR2 YFSETQ. For the CDR3, the DNA is TGCGCCAGCAGCCCAGGGACAGTGAATTCACCCCTCCACTTT. Residues: CASSPGTVNSPLHF.

The chain uses TRBV7-9 and TRBJ1-6; weak D call: TRBD1 (5 bases). The CDR3 is made up of 17 amino acids. Trimming took 1 base from V and 0 from J, leaving 10 bases between them. CDR1 is SEHNR and CDR2 is FQNEAQ in the germline V gene (reference sequence). CDR3 sequence: CASSLGQRSSYNSPLHF. The CDR3 coding sequence is TGTGCCAGCAGCTTAGGACAGAGGAGCTCCTATAATTCACCCCTCCACTTT. The whole variable domain, remainder taken from reference TRBV7-9 and TRBJ1-6, is DTGVSQNPRHKITKRGQNVTFRCDPISEHNRLYWYRQTLGQGPEFLTYFQNEAQLEKSRLLSDRFSAERPKGSFSTLEIQRTEQGDSAMYLCASSLGQRSSYNSPLHFGNGTRLTVT.

The chain joins TRBV9 to TRBJ1-1; D unresolved. This CDR3 is built from 14 residues. Trimming stripped 2 bases from V and 1 base from J, with 9 bases between. Per the germline V gene, CDR1 is SGDLS and CDR2 is YYNGEE. The CDR3 sequence: CASSVYRENTEAFF. DNA of the CDR3: TGTGCCAGCAGCGTCTACAGAGAGAACACTGAAGCTTTCTTT.

The V call is TRBV5-1, the J call TRBJ1-1, with a weak D call TRBD1 (5 bases). This CDR3 comprises 16 residues. V was pared by 0 bases and J by 3 bases, with 15 bases between. Germline lookup yields CDR1 SGHRS and CDR2 YFSETQ. This CDR3 is CASSLGPQGRDTEAFF. CDR3 nucleotide sequence: TGCGCCAGCAGCTTGGGCCCCCAGGGTCGGGACACTGAAGCTTTCTTT.

V is TRBV9 and J is TRBJ1-2; maybe TRBD1 (6 bases). This CDR3 has 16 amino acids. Germline CDR1 is SGDLS and CDR2 is YYNGEE. V lost 5 bases to trimming and J lost 4 bases, with 21 bases between them. Written as DNA, the CDR3 is TGTGCCAGCAGTGAACGAACGGGACAAGGCCCCTATGGCTACACCTTC. It specifies CASSERTGQGPYGYTF.